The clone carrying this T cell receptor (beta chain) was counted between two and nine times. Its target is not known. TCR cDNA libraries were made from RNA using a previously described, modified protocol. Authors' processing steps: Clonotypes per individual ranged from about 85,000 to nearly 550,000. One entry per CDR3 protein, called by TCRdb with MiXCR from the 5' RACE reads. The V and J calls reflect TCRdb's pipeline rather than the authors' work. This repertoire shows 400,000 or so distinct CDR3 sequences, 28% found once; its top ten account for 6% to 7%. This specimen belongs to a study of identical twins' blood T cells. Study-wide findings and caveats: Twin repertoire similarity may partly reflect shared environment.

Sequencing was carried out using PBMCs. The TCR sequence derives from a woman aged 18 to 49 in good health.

This CDR3 is CSAVFGVSPEAFF. The CDR3 region has the DNA TGCAGCGCCGTGTTCGGGGTTTCCCCTGAAGCTTTCTTT. The chain links TRBV29-1 to TRBJ1-1, with no clear D. This CDR3 spans 13 amino acids. Germline CDR1 and CDR2: SQVTM and ANQGSEA. V lost 7 bases and J lost 6, with 18 bases in between.